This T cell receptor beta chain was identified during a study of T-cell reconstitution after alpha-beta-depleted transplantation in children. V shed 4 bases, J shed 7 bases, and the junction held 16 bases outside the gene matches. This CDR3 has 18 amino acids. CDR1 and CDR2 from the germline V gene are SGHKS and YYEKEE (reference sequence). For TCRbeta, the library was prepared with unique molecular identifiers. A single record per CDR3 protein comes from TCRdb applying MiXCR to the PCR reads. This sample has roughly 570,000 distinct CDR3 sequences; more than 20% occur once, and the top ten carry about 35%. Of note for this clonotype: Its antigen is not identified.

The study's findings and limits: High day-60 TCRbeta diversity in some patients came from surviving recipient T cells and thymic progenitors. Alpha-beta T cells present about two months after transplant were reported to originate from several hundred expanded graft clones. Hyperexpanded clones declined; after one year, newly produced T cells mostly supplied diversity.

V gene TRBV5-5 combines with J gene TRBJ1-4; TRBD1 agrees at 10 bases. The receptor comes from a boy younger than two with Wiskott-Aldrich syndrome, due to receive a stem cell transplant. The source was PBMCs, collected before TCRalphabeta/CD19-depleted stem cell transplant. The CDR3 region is CASSLAPGQGYPIEKLFF. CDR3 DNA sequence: TGTGCCAGCAGCCTGGCTCCGGGACAGGGGTACCCCATTGAAAAACTGTTTTTT. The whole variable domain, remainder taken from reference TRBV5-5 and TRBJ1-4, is DAGVTQSPTHLIKTRGQQVTLRCSPISGHKSVSWYQQVLGQGPQFIFQYYEKEERGRGNFPDRFSARQFPNYSSELNVNALLLGDSALYLCASSLAPGQGYPIEKLFFGSGTQLSVL.